This T cell receptor (beta chain) was identified in a study of beta chain features in type 1 diabetes. Turning to the study itself: Examination spanned around 110,000,000 sorted cells from all samples. Whole-study findings and limits: Researchers reported that naive, central memory and Treg TCRB repertoires appeared more similar in patients than in healthy donors.

V trimming: 6 bases; J trimming: 4 bases; junction bases outside the gene matches: 15. CDR1 and CDR2 (germline): SGHNT, YYREEE (reference sequence). The CDR3 totals 17 residues. Regarding this clone: No antigen is known for it.

Every isolated RNA sample was fully reverse transcribed, so sequencing captured expressed TCRB transcripts. Sequenced by immunoSEQ multiplex PCR; TCRdb stores in-frame clones only, minus some. The sample has some 150,000 clones, nearly 50% seen once. The sequenced sample was Tregs from blood. The gene calls are TRBV5-4 and TRBJ2-3, with 9 positions matching TRBD2. This clonotype was obtained from a man in his late teens or twenties in good health. This chain's CDR3 is CASIPIPGAGGSDTQYF. CDR3 nucleotides: TGTGCCAGCATCCCAATCCCGGGAGCGGGGGGATCAGATACGCAGTATTTT.